This TCR beta chain was retrieved from a study of blood T cell repertoires in COVID-19 (dated by TCRdb to 2020 to 2021). For the wider study: Samples covering the acute and convalescent phases of COVID-19 were provided by collaborators in the United States, Italy and Spain. The samples were drawn from two sources: the first 160 participants of the ongoing ImmuneRACE study, and approximately 1,300 subjects contributed by 6 global collaborators. The dataset comprised deeply sampled blood TCRbeta repertoires from subjects exposed to, actively infected with, or recovered from COVID-19. Where available, HLA class I and class II types were obtained from metadata supplied by the sample provider rather than from assay-based typing. The repertoires were released in a freely available public database intended as a resource for research on the immune response to SARS-CoV-2. The material from the prospective study consisted of cDNA or gDNA derived from T cells, B-cell-depleted T cells, or PBMCs. The sample metadata nearly always contained a de-identified subject ID, COVID-19 status, age in years and sex. The paper as a whole reports these results and caveats: Clinical and demographic metadata were provided uncurated, with the amount varying by source and participant.

The immunoSEQ Assay, a bias-controlled multiplex PCR, was used to amplify TCRbeta CDR3 regions from genomic DNA. From the authors' description of their analysis: The number of nucleated cells in each sample was estimated by amplification of reference gene primers within the assay. To quantify the absolute abundance of each unique TCRbeta CDR3 rearrangement, sequence reads were collapsed and filtered. For each sample, productive Simpson clonality was calculated by taking the square root of Simpson's diversity index across productive rearrangements. TCRdb took over this immuneACCESS table, retaining in-frame rearrangements with V and J assigned. Such tables are incomplete; in checked studies, under half of the missing clones stem from an unresolved V gene, and the remainder is unexplained. That table supplies the V and J calls and clone size; D and trimming were determined from the DNA. In all, the sample holds about 190,000 clones, and 80% to 85% of those were seen once. The ten biggest clones cover around 5.2% of the sample.

The V and J ends are trimmed by 1 base and 2 bases, leaving 8 bases between them. Sequences PRHDT (CDR1) and FYEKMQ (CDR2) are obtained from the germline V gene (reference sequence). Inclusive of the bounding cysteine and phenylalanine, the CDR3 is 14 residues long. Only the CDR3 portion is preserved as DNA: 42 bases, with reading frame beginning at the first base. To note about this clone: Its antigen is unknown. There are no base qualities to consult, and no much larger clone falls within one base.

Whole blood was collected in K2EDTA tubes by collaborating institutions according to the institutions' own protocols. For TCRbeta analysis, collaborator samples were shipped as frozen whole blood, as isolated PBMCs, or as DNA extracted from either sample type. The chain employs TRBV13 and TRBJ2-5; the D gene remains uncertain. This sequence was found in a woman aged 30 to 39 with acute or convalescent COVID-19. Sequenced: peripheral blood. The CDR3 here reads CASSLVGSQETQYF. The bases are TGTGCCAGCAGCTTAGTGGGCTCTCAAGAGACCCAGTACTTC.